The 8 T cell receptor beta chains in this list originate from one sample, sequenced in a study of blood T cell repertoires in COVID-19. Only in-frame clones appear in the TCRdb table, and some are missing; sequencing was by immunoSEQ multiplex PCR. The top ten clones hold approximately 4.5% of a sample with 150,000 to 200,000 clones, 70% to 90% of them seen once. Sequenced material: peripheral blood. These TCRs come from a human donor in a cohort sampled during active COVID-19.

This chain links TRBV5-1 with TRBJ2-1; no clear D. The CDR3 covers 12 residues. Trimming stripped 0 bases from V and 9 bases from J, with 7 bases between. Germline CDR1 SGHRS, CDR2 YFSETQ. CDR3 sequence: CASSLGAREQFF. The CDR3 DNA is TGCGCCAGCAGCTTGGGGGCCCGTGAGCAGTTCTTC.

V is TRBV28 and J is TRBJ2-3, with TRBD2 identical over 8 bases. The germline CDR1 and CDR2 sequences are MDHEN and SYDVKM. The CDR3 length is 16 residues. Trimming cost V 2 bases and J 7 bases; bases outside gene matches: 11. CDR3 sequence: CASSLRGAGGSYTQYF. The CDR3, as DNA: TGTGCCAGCAGTTTAAGGGGTGCGGGAGGCTCATATACGCAGTATTTT. Filled out from reference TRBV28 and TRBJ2-3, the complete variable domain reads DVKVTQSSRYLVKRTGEKVFLECVQDMDHENMFWYRQDPGLGLRLIYFSYDVKMKEKGDIPEGYSVSREKKERFSLILESASTNQTSMYLCASSLRGAGGSYTQYFGPGTRLTVL.

The chain employs TRBV19 and TRBJ2-5, with 8 bases lining up with TRBD2. The junction had 16 bases not matched to a gene; V was cut back by 5 bases and J by 5 bases. The CDR3 extends over 17 amino acids. Germline CDR1 LNHDA, CDR2 SQIVND (reference sequence). In DNA, the CDR3 is TGTGCCAGTAGTTCACTCCAACGGTTCACGGGGGGGGAGACCCAGTACTTC. It encodes CASSSLQRFTGGETQYF.

The gene calls are TRBV5-5 and TRBJ2-2; weak D call: TRBD2 (5 bases). The V end was cut by 4 bases, the J end by 5 bases, with 12 bases between. The CDR3 consists of 14 residues. Germline CDR1 SGHKS, CDR2 YYEKEE (reference sequence). The CDR3 region is CASSLDPGTGELFF. The CDR3 nucleotides are TGTGCCAGCAGCCTCGACCCGGGGACCGGGGAGCTGTTTTTT. Supplemented by reference TRBV5-5 and TRBJ2-2, the full variable domain reads DAGVTQSPTHLIKTRGQQVTLRCSPISGHKSVSWYQQVLGQGPQFIFQYYEKEERGRGNFPDRFSARQFPNYSSELNVNALLLGDSALYLCASSLDPGTGELFFGEGSRLTVL.

This clone was counted between two and nine times. The chain recombines TRBV27 with TRBJ2-7; 7 bases match TRBD1. The CDR3 spans 15 residues. The trim removed 2 bases at V and 0 bases at J, leaving 4 bases unmatched. Per the germline V gene, CDR1 is MNHEY and CDR2 is SMNVEV (reference sequence). The CDR3: CASSLGDSSSYEQYF. Here the CDR3 DNA reads TGTGCCAGCAGTTTAGGGGACAGTAGCTCCTACGAGCAGTACTTC.

This chain connects TRBV11-2 to TRBJ1-3, with no clear D. Germline CDR1 and CDR2: SGHAT and FQNNGV. This CDR3 spans 13 amino acids. Trimming removed 1 base from V and 7 bases from J, with 8 bases in between. The CDR3 loop reads CASSLGVLNTIYF. The CDR3, as DNA: TGTGCCAGCAGCTTAGGAGTGCTGAACACCATATATTTT.

A single count supports this clone. V gene TRBV29-1 combines with J gene TRBJ2-5; D remains unclear. The germline CDR1 and CDR2 sequences are SQVTM and ANQGSEA. CDR3 size: 12 residues. V was pared by 1 base and J by 4 bases, with 7 bases between. The CDR3 coding sequence is TGCAGCGTTGAAGGGGCCCCAGAGACCCAGTACTTC. This gives the protein CSVEGAPETQYF.

V is TRBV2 and J is TRBJ2-2; 9 bases are shared with TRBD2. Germline CDR1 and CDR2: SNHLY and FYNNEI. This CDR3 has 17 residues. The junction had 14 bases not matched to a gene; V was cut back by 6 bases and J by 6 bases. Written as DNA, the CDR3 is TGTGCCAGCAGGCGGGGGGGGGCGCTTCTTACCCCCGGGGAGCTGTTTTTT. This sequence encodes CASRRGGALLTPGELFF.